These 10 T cell receptor beta chains were sequenced from one sample in a study of early T cells in non-severe SARS-CoV-2 infection. One entry per CDR3 protein, called by TCRdb with MiXCR from the 5' RACE reads. Of 52,000 or so distinct CDR3 sequences detected, 12% appear once; the ten largest clones hold around 1.4%. Sequenced material: whole blood. These receptors came from an adult who was a healthcare worker with PCR-confirmed SARS-CoV-2 infection or an uninfected control (not recorded which).

This clonotype was seen a few times. The V and J genes are TRBV3-1 and TRBJ1-1; D gene unclear. Germline values: CDR1 LGHDT, CDR2 YNNKEL (reference sequence). The CDR3 runs 15 residues. V dropped 3 bases and J dropped 5 bases, with 16 bases sitting between them. The CDR3 reads CASSHLTQRKTEAFF. For the CDR3, the DNA is TGTGCCAGCAGCCACCTGACACAGAGAAAAACTGAAGCTTTCTTT.

Ten or more counts support this clonotype. V gene TRBV20-1 combines with J gene TRBJ2-7; D gene ambiguous. This CDR3 has 11 amino acids. The V end lost 2 bases, the J end lost 3 bases, and 5 bases lay between the germline ends. Germline V CDR1 and CDR2: DFQATT, SNEGSKA (reference sequence). CDR3 DNA: TGCAGTGCTAGACAAATCTACGAGCAGTACTTC. Translated, it gives CSARQIYEQYF.

This clonotype was recorded many times. The genes are TRBV7-9 and TRBJ2-4, with 8 bases fitting TRBD2. The CDR3 has 13 amino acids. Germline V gene sequence: CDR1 SEHNR, CDR2 FQNEAQ (reference sequence). V shed 8 bases and J 6 bases; nucleotides not matched to a gene: 6. CDR3: CASGGTSRNIQYF. CDR3 in DNA: TGTGCCAGCGGGGGGACTAGTAGAAACATTCAGTACTTC.

The V and J genes are TRBV12-3 or TRBV12-4 and TRBJ2-5; 7 bases are a match to TRBD1. Losses at the gene ends were 5 bases for V and 1 base for J; bases not matched to a gene: 7. The CDR3 totals 15 residues. DNA of the CDR3: TGTGCCAGCAGTCCGACTAAGGGGGCCCAAGAGACCCAGTACTTC. Its translation: CASSPTKGAQETQYF.

This clonotype was counted a few times. This chain links TRBV29-1 with TRBJ1-2; D possibly corresponds to TRBD1 (5 bases). CDR1 SQVTM and CDR2 ANQGSEA come from the germline V gene. This CDR3 has 12 amino acids. V lost 6 bases and J 0 bases, leaving 8 bases between the germline ends. CDR3 DNA: TGCAGCGTGGCGGACACTAACTATGGCTACACCTTC. The encoded protein is CSVADTNYGYTF.

The chain couples TRBV20-1 to TRBJ2-1, with D unresolved. The CDR3 is 14 amino acids. From germline, CDR1 is DFQATT and CDR2 SNEGSKA (reference sequence). Trimming left V 3 bases short and J 4 bases short, with 13 bases between. CDR3: CSARRDLKYNEQFF. CDR3 nucleotide sequence: TGCAGTGCTAGGCGTGACTTGAAATACAATGAGCAGTTCTTC.

The chain employs TRBV9 and TRBJ1-4, with 7 bases that match TRBD1. The ends lost 3 bases at V and 5 bases at J; junction bases unmatched: 13. Germline CDR1 and CDR2: SGDLS and YYNGEE. This CDR3 comprises 17 residues. The CDR3 here is CASSGGVYRGPNEKLFF. In DNA, the CDR3 is TGTGCCAGCAGCGGAGGGGTCTACAGGGGTCCAAATGAAAAACTGTTTTTT. Drawing the rest from reference TRBV9 and TRBJ1-4, the complete variable domain is DSGVTQTPKHLITATGQRVTLRCSPRSGDLSVYWYQQSLDQGLQFLIQYYNGEERAKGNILERFSAQQFPDLHSELNLSSLELGDSALYFCASSGGVYRGPNEKLFFGSGTQLSVL.

This chain uses TRBV29-1 with TRBJ1-3; no reliable D call. The CDR3 sequence is 13 residues long. The V gene lost 0 bases and the J gene lost 4 bases, with 7 bases spanning the gap. Germline V gene lookup returns CDR1 SQVTM and CDR2 ANQGSEA. Here the CDR3 DNA reads TGCAGCGTTGAAGATTGGGTCGGAAACACCATATATTTT. It is translated as CSVEDWVGNTIYF.

The genes are TRBV5-4 and TRBJ1-2; D is possibly TRBD1 (6 bases). This CDR3 comprises 14 residues. V was cut by 5 bases and J by 3 bases, with 14 bases left in between. Germline loops: CDR1 SGHNT, CDR2 YYREEE (reference sequence). CDR3: CASRQGQRDYGYTF. The CDR3 nucleotides read TGTGCCAGCAGACAAGGACAGCGGGACTATGGCTACACCTTC.

This clonotype was seen a few times. The chain carries TRBV12-5 and TRBJ1-2; possibly TRBD1 for D (5 bases). Germline loops: CDR1 LGHNT, CDR2 FRNRAP. The V gene lost 0 bases and the J gene lost 6 bases, with 23 bases spanning the gap. This CDR3 is 18 amino acids long. The CDR3 protein is CASGLVSVVQVGHDGYTF. The CDR3 bases are TGTGCTAGTGGTTTGGTATCGGTCGTCCAAGTGGGGCACGATGGCTACACCTTC. Full variable domain (rest looked up from reference TRBV12-5 and TRBJ1-2): DARVTQTPRHKVTEMGQEVTMRCQPILGHNTVFWYRQTMMQGLELLAYFRNRAPLDDSGMPKDRFSAEMPDATLATLKIQPSEPRDSAVYFCASGLVSVVQVGHDGYTFGSGTRLTVV.